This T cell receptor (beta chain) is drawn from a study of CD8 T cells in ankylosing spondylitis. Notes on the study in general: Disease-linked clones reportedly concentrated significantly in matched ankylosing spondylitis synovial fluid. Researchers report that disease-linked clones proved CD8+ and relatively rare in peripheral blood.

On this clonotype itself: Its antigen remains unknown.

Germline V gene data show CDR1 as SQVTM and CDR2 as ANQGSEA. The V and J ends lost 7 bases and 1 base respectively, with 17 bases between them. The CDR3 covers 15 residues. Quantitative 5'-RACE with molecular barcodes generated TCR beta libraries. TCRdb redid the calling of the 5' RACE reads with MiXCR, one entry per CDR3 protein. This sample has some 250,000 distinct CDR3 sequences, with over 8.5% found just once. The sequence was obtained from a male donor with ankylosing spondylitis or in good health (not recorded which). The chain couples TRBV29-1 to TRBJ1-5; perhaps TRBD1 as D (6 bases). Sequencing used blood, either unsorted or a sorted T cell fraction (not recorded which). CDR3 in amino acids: CSATVGGSSNQPQHF. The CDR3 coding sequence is TGCAGCGCAACGGTAGGGGGATCAAGCAATCAGCCCCAGCATTTT.